This T cell receptor (beta chain) emerged from a study of T cell repertoires in cytomegalovirus infection. Study results and caveats: CMV-specific TCR beta clonotypes restricted by HLA-C were the ones dominating the ex vivo response.

Using its own MiXCR run on the reads, TCRdb lists one record per CDR3 protein. The sample consists of roughly 180,000 distinct CDR3 sequences, 15% to 20% of them appearing once. A note on this clonotype: Antigen specificity is unknown.

CDR3 length: 17 residues. The germline V gene has CDR1 MGHRA and CDR2 YSYEKL. The ends were cut back, 0 bases at V and 0 bases at J, with 13 bases in the middle. The chain employs TRBV4-1 and TRBJ2-3; D ambiguous. The sample taken for sequencing was CD8+ T cells from PBMCs. This receptor was taken from a human donor in good health (CMV status not recorded). Some clones in this sample may be carry-over from other donors' samples. This CDR3 is CASSQDRGSTSTDTQYF. The CDR3, as DNA: TGCGCCAGCAGCCAAGATCGAGGTTCTACTAGCACAGATACGCAGTATTTT.